The 25 T cell receptor beta chains listed next were all sequenced from one sample in a study of T cell responses to AZD1222 COVID-19 vaccine. Only in-frame clones appear in the TCRdb table, and some are missing; sequencing was by immunoSEQ multiplex PCR. The data contain about 140,000 clones, less than 95% of them singletons. Sequenced here: peripheral blood, sampled on day 0 of AZD1222 vaccination. Receptor source: an adult in good health.

J is TRBJ1-1 and V is TRBV7-8; TRBD1 is a possible D gene (6 bases). V lost 2 bases, J lost 0 bases, and 10 bases lay in between. Germline lookup yields CDR1 SGHVS and CDR2 FQNEAQ. The CDR3 is made up of 15 amino acids. The CDR3 DNA follows: TGTGCCAGCAGCTTACTCGGGGGCGTGAACACTGAAGCTTTCTTT. Amino acids: CASSLLGGVNTEAFF.

The count of this clone is one. The chain carries TRBV12-3 or TRBV12-4 and TRBJ1-2, with D maybe TRBD1 (5 bases). V lost 7 bases and J lost 8, with 14 bases in between. CDR3 length equals 12 residues. The CDR3 coding sequence is TGTGCCAGCACCCTAGGGACTTTCGGCTACACCTTC. Translating gives CASTLGTFGYTF.

The J gene is TRBJ1-2, the V gene TRBV12-3 or TRBV12-4, with unresolved D. Trimming stripped 5 bases from V and 9 bases from J, with 13 bases between. The CDR3 runs to 12 residues. The CDR3 DNA reads TGTGCCAGCAGTCCCAGACTTAACAGCTACACCTTC. It specifies CASSPRLNSYTF.

The chain combines TRBV9 with TRBJ2-2; D assignment may be TRBD1 or TRBD2 (5 bases each). The CDR3 runs 16 residues. The V and J ends lost 0 bases and 3 bases respectively, with 12 bases between them. Germline values: CDR1 SGDLS, CDR2 YYNGEE. CDR3 region: CASSVGDGSDTGELFF. In DNA form, the CDR3 reads TGTGCCAGCAGCGTAGGGGACGGCTCCGACACCGGGGAGCTGTTTTTT.

This chain links TRBV7-9 with TRBJ2-7, with 9 bases identical to TRBD2. Germline CDR1 and CDR2: SEHNR and FQNEAQ (reference sequence). CDR3 size: 19 residues. V trimming: 3 bases; J trimming: 5 bases; junction bases outside the gene matches: 20. The CDR3 protein is CASSFFGAHLSGRGNEQYF. The CDR3 DNA sequence: TGTGCCAGCAGCTTCTTCGGAGCCCACCTTAGCGGGAGAGGAAACGAGCAGTACTTC.

CDR3 sequence reads: CASSNQGGLFF. DNA of the CDR3: TGTGCCAGCAGCAATCAGGGGGGACTGTTTTTT. This chain connects TRBV21-1 to TRBJ1-4; TRBD1 reflects the table's D call only, with no check against the DNA. TRBV21-1 is listed as a pseudogene. The CDR3 extends over 11 amino acids.

The rearrangement links TRBV6-5 to TRBJ2-7; the D gene is possibly TRBD1 (6 bases). Germline CDR1 and CDR2: MNHEY and SVGAGI. There are 14 residues in the CDR3. V lost 6 bases, J lost 3 bases, and 15 bases lay in between. DNA for the CDR3: TGTGCCAGCAGGAGCTACAGGGTTCGCTACGAGCAGTACTTC. This translates into CASRSYRVRYEQYF.

CDR3 DNA sequence: TGTGCCTGGAACTTAGGGGGGGGACAGCCCCAGCATTTT. Its translation: CAWNLGGGQPQHF. This chain joins TRBV30 and TRBJ1-5, with a weak D call TRBD1 (6 bases). Between the trimmed V and J ends, which lost 4 bases and 7 bases, there was a span of 14 bases. Germline-derived CDR1 and CDR2 are GTSNPN and SVGIG (reference sequence). There are 13 residues in the CDR3. The full variable domain, its missing parts supplied by reference TRBV30 and TRBJ1-5, is SQTIHQWPATLVQPVGSPLSLECTVEGTSNPNLYWYRQAAGRGLQLLFYSVGIGQISSEVPQNLSASRPQDRQFILSSKKLLLSDSGFYLCAWNLGGGQPQHFGDGTRLSIL.

The chain combines TRBV11-3 with TRBJ2-7; D uncertain. This CDR3 has 15 residues. Germline V gene lookup returns CDR1 SGHNT and CDR2 YENEEA. V was clipped by 5 bases and J by 2 bases, with 16 bases between them. In nucleotides, the CDR3 is TGTGCCAGCAGCCCCCTCATGACACCTACCTACGAGCAGTACTTC. Translation: CASSPLMTPTYEQYF.

This clone occurred a few times. The chain couples TRBV7-2 to TRBJ2-1; 8 nucleotides agree with TRBD2. The CDR3 length is 18 residues. The junction had 10 bases not matched to a gene; V was cut back by 3 bases and J by 0 bases. The germline V gene has CDR1 SGHTA and CDR2 FQGNSA. CDR3 nucleotides: TGTGCCAGCAGCTTGAATAAAGCCAGCGGGAGCTCCTACAATGAGCAGTTCTTC. Protein product: CASSLNKASGSSYNEQFF.

The chain has TRBV15 and TRBJ1-3; D remains ambiguous. This CDR3 is 15 amino acids long. The V gene lost 4 bases and the J gene lost 0 bases, with 10 bases spanning the gap. The V gene's germline CDR1 is LNHNV and CDR2 YYDKDF (reference sequence). This CDR3 reads CATSNRRDSGNTIYF. CDR3 nucleotides: TGTGCCACCAGCAATCGACGGGACTCTGGAAACACCATATATTTT.

The genes are TRBV5-1 and TRBJ2-1; weak D call: TRBD1 (5 bases). Germline CDR1 reads SGHRS; CDR2 reads YFSETQ. V gave up 0 bases and J gave up 8 bases, with 24 bases separating them. The CDR3 runs to 18 residues. CDR3 sequence: CASSLGRRGSLSNDEQFF. DNA of the CDR3: TGCGCCAGCAGCTTGGGGCGTAGGGGATCGCTTTCGAACGATGAGCAGTTCTTC.

V and J are TRBV10-2 and TRBJ1-1; D is uncertain. Germline assignment: CDR1 WSHSY and CDR2 SAAADI. This CDR3 is 13 amino acids long. Trimming removed 3 bases from V and 1 base from J, with 6 bases in between. CDR3 coding DNA: TGCGCCAGCAGTGACCCGGCGAACACTGAAGCTTTCTTT. Protein product: CASSDPANTEAFF.

There are a few counts of this clone. The chain uses TRBV4-1 and TRBJ1-3; D unclear. The CDR3 runs to 14 residues. The V gene lost 1 base and the J gene lost 4 bases, with 8 bases spanning the gap. The germline V gene has CDR1 MGHRA and CDR2 YSYEKL. In DNA, the CDR3 is TGCGCCAGCAGCCAAGGGGCGCGAGGAAACACCATATATTTT. Protein: CASSQGARGNTIYF.

The rearrangement links TRBV27 to TRBJ1-2; a possible D gene is TRBD1 (6 bases). The V gene's germline CDR1 is MNHEY and CDR2 SMNVEV (reference sequence). The CDR3 is 13 residues long. V was cut by 3 bases and J by 3 bases, with 8 bases left in between. The CDR3 region has the DNA TGTGCCAGCAGTTTCAACAGGGACTATGGCTACACCTTC. Its protein is CASSFNRDYGYTF.

This clone was recorded a few times. The chain carries TRBV29-1 and TRBJ2-7, with D perhaps matching TRBD2 (6 bases). V was clipped by 7 bases and J by 7 bases, with 17 bases between them. The length of the CDR3 is 12 residues. Germline assignment: CDR1 SQVTM and CDR2 ANQGSEA. The CDR3, as DNA: TGCAGCGCTGTACCTGAGACTAGTGAGCAGTACTTC. Translating it yields CSAVPETSEQYF.

This clone was counted only a few times. The V gene is TRBV30, the J gene TRBJ1-4; tentative D call: TRBD1 (5 bases). This CDR3 is built from 17 residues. V lost 0 bases and J lost 2, with 16 bases in between. Germline values: CDR1 GTSNPN, CDR2 SVGIG (reference sequence). CDR3 DNA: TGTGCCTGGAGTGTAAGGGCGGGGGTAAGGACTAATGAAAAACTGTTTTTT. Amino acids: CAWSVRAGVRTNEKLFF.

The CDR3 nucleotides are TGTGCCAGCAGCCGAGGGCGAGCAGGGGACTATGGCTACACCTTC. The encoded protein is CASSRGRAGDYGYTF. V is TRBV7-6 and J is TRBJ1-2, with D tentatively TRBD1 (6 bases). V was pared by 5 bases and J by 3 bases, with 16 bases between. CDR1 and CDR2 from the germline V gene are SGHVS and FNYEAQ. The CDR3 covers 15 residues.

CDR3: CASSQSQTGMKEKLFF. The DNA for the CDR3 is TGCGCCAGCAGCCAATCTCAGACAGGGATGAAGGAAAAACTGTTTTTT. This chain connects TRBV4-1 to TRBJ1-4, with TRBD1 matching 7 bases. Germline values: CDR1 MGHRA, CDR2 YSYEKL. This CDR3 region has 16 residues. J gave up 8 bases and V 2 bases, and 11 bases lay outside the gene matches.

The rearrangement uses TRBV5-1 and TRBJ2-7; the match to TRBD2 covers 12 bases. CDR3 length: 17 amino acids. The ends lost 5 bases at V and 1 base at J; junction bases unmatched: 10. CDR1 is SGHRS, CDR2 YFSETQ, per germline. The CDR3 reads CASSGLAGSEGSYEQYF. The CDR3 nucleotides read TGCGCCAGCAGTGGACTAGCGGGGTCTGAGGGATCCTACGAGCAGTACTTC. Using reference TRBV5-1 and TRBJ2-7 for the parts outside the CDR3, the full variable domain is KAGVTQTPRYLIKTRGQQVTLSCSPISGHRSVSWYQQTPGQGLQFLFEYFSETQRNKGNFPGRFSGRQFSNSRSEMNVSTLELGDSALYLCASSGLAGSEGSYEQYFGPGTRLTVT.

J is TRBJ2-7 and V is TRBV2, with 10 bases that match TRBD2. The V segment lost 9 bases and the J segment 5 bases; nucleotides outside the gene matches: 10. The CDR3 sequence is 14 residues long. The germline gives CDR1 SNHLY, CDR2 FYNNEI. Written as DNA, the CDR3 is TGTGCCAGTCAACTTCTAGCGGGGGCTGACGAGCAGTACTTC. Amino acids: CASQLLAGADEQYF.

The rearrangement uses TRBV6-5 and TRBJ2-3, with 16 positions matching TRBD2. With 10 bases clipped from V and 4 bases from J, the junction kept 5 bases outside the gene matches. Germline V CDR1 and CDR2: MNHEY, SVGAGI. CDR3 size: 15 residues. The CDR3 DNA reads TGTGCCACCCTGGGACTAGCGGGGGGGCCAGATACGCAGTATTTT. This codes for CATLGLAGGPDTQYF.

The gene calls are TRBV6-4 and TRBJ2-2, with D possibly being TRBD2 (5 bases). V lost 3 bases and J lost 1, with 9 bases in between. CDR3 length: 15 amino acids. The V gene's germline CDR1 is MRHNA and CDR2 SNTAGT. The DNA for the CDR3 is TGTGCCAGCAGTGAGGAGGCGGAGAACACCGGGGAGCTGTTTTTT. The encoded protein is CASSEEAENTGELFF.

The chain combines TRBV2 with TRBJ2-7, with TRBD1 matching 9 bases. V gave up 10 bases and J gave up 4 bases; unmatched junction bases: 11. CDR1 SNHLY and CDR2 FYNNEI come from the germline V gene. CDR3 length: 14 residues. Written as DNA, the CDR3 is TGTGCCACATACCGGGACAGGGCACGGTACGAGCAGTACTTC. This translates into CATYRDRARYEQYF. The full variable domain, in which reference TRBV2 and TRBJ2-7 provide the parts outside the CDR3, is EPEVTQTPSHQVTQMGQEVILRCVPISNHLYFYWYRQILGQKVEFLVSFYNNEISEKSEIFDDQFSVERPDGSNFTLKIRSTKLEDSAMYFCATYRDRARYEQYFGPGTRLTVT.

This chain joins TRBV6-7 and TRBJ2-3, with D perhaps matching TRBD2 (6 bases). TRBV6-7 is flagged as an ORF with uncertain function. Between the trimmed V and J ends, which lost 5 bases and 0 bases, there was a span of 18 bases. This CDR3 comprises 17 residues. The CDR3 sequence: CASSDARWRDSTDTQYF. CDR3 nucleotides: TGTGCCAGCAGTGATGCTAGGTGGAGGGATAGCACAGATACGCAGTATTTT.